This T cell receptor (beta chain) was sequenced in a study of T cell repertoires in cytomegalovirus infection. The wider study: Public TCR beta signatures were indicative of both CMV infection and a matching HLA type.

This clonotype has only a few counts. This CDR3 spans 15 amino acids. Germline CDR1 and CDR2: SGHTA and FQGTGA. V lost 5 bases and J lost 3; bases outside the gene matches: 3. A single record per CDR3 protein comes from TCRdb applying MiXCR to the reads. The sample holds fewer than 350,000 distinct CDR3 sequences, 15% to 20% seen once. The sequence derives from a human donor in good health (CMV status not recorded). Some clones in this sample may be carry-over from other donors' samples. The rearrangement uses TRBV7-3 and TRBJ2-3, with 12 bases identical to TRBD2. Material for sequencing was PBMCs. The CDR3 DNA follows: TGTGCCAGCAGCCCTAGCGGGGGGGCGACAGATACGCAGTATTTT. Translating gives CASSPSGGATDTQYF.